Included here is one TCR beta chain sequence, with context. Its antigen is still unknown. The sample is drawn from a study of cytomegalovirus exposure and HLA in healthy donors. Germline V CDR1 and CDR2: MNHEY, SMNVEV (reference sequence). The CDR3 is 12 amino acids. V was clipped by 6 bases and J by 2 bases, with 5 bases between them. This PCR relied on a set of 60 Vbeta primers and 13 Jbeta primers. The data were produced by immunoSEQ multiplex PCR, yet TCRdb's version contains in-frame clones alone and is incomplete. The sample lists 110,000 to 150,000 clones; 70% were seen once. The study's findings and limits: Sequencing depth across donors, presence/absence analyses assumed, was roughly uniform. Versus the approximately 720-donor mean, an Asian-associated ancestry cluster reportedly showed fewer N-insertions in a later analysis.

Specimen: PBMCs. This clonotype was sampled from a woman aged 25 to 45 in good health and CMV-seronegative. The rearrangement joins TRBV27 to TRBJ1-3; D not certain. CDR3 residues: CASRAAGNTIYF. The DNA for the CDR3 is TGTGCCAGCAGGGCTGCTGGAAACACCATATATTTT.